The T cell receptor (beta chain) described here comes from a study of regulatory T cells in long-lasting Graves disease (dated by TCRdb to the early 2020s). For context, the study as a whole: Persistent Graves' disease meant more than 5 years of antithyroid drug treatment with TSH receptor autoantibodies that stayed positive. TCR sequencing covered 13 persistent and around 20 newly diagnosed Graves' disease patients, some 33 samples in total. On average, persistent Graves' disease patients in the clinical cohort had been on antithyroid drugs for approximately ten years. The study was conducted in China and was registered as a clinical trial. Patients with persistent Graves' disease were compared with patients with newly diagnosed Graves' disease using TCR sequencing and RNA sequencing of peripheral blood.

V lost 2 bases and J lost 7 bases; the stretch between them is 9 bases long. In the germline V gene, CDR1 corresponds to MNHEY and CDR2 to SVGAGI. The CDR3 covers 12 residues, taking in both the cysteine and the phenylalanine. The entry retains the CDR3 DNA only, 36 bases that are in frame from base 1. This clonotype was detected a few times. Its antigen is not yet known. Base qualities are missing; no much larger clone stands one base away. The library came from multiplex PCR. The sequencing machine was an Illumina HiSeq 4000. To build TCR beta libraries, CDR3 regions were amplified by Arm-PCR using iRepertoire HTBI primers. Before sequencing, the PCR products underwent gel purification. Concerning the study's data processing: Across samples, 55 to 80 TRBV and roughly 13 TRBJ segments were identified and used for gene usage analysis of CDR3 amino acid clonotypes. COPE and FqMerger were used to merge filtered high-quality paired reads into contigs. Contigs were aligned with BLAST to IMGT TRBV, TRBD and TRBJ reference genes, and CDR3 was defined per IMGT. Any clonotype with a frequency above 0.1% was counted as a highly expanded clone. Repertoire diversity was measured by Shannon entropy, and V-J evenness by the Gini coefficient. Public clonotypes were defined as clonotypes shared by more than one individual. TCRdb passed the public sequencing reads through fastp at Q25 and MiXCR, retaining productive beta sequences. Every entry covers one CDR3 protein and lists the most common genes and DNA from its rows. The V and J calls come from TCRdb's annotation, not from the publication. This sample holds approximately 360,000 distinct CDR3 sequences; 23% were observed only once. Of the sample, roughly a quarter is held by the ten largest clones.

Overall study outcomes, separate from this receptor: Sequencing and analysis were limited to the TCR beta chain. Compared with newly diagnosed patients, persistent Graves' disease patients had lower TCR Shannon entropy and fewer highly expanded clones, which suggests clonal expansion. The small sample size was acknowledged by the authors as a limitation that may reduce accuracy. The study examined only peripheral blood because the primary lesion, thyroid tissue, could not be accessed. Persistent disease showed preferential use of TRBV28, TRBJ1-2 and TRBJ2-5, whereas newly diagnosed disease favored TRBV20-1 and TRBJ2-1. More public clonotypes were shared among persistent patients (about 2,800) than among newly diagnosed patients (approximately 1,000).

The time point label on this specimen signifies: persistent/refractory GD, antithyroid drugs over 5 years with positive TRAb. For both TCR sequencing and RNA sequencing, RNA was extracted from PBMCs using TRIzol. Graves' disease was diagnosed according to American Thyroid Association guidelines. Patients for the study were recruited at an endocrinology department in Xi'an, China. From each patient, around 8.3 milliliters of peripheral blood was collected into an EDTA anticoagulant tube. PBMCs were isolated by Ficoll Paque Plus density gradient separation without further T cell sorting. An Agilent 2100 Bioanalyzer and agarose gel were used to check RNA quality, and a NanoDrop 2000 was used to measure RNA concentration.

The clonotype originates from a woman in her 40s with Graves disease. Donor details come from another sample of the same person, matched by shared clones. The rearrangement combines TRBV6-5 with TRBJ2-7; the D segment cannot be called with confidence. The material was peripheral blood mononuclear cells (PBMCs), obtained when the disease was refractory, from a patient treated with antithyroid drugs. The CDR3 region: CASSYVQGEQYF. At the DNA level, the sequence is TGTGCCAGCAGTTACGTCCAAGGAGAGCAGTACTTC.